This TCR beta chain was documented in a study of shared clonotypes between healthy human individuals. Study results and limitations: Sampling covered blood only; tissue repertoires likely differ. Sequencing depth was a factor that was expected to affect clonotype sharing among donors. Memory subsets generally showed smaller estimated richness than naive subsets did.

Per the germline V gene, CDR1 is MDHEN and CDR2 is SYDVKM. The CDR3 is 13 residues long. V was cut by 8 bases and J by 5 bases, with 15 bases left in between. Sorted-subset replicate PCR reactions were performed with around 200 ng DNA, corresponding to tens of thousands of T cell genomes. Generated by immunoSEQ multiplex PCR, the TCRdb table keeps only in-frame clones and is missing some. Among roughly 1,500,000 clones listed, around 98% were seen once. This clone was detected only once. Its antigen is unknown. Material: naive CD4+ T cells sorted from blood. Indicated subset: CD45RA+ positively selected. V usage is TRBV28 and J usage is TRBJ1-1, with D unresolved. The receptor was isolated from a young man in good health. The CDR3 here is CASRRARRTEAFF. The CDR3 nucleotides are TGTGCCAGCCGACGGGCCAGGAGGACTGAAGCTTTCTTT.